These T cell receptor beta chains were read from a single sample in a study of blood T cell repertoires in COVID-19. Sequencing was performed with immunoSEQ multiplex PCR; in TCRdb, only in-frame clones are kept and a portion is missing. The top ten clones hold approximately 17% of a sample with some 330,000 clones, about 92% of them seen once. The sequenced material came from PBMCs or T cells enriched from blood (not recorded which). The receptors were gathered from a young woman who had recovered from COVID-19. CDR3s include the opening cysteine and the closing phenylalanine or tryptophan.

cdr3_length: 22; v_call: TRBV2; j_call: TRBJ2-7; cdr3_aa: CASSEQIAIGQGAVGARYEQYF
cdr3_length: 14; v_call: TRBV4-3; j_call: TRBJ1-1; cdr3_aa: CASSQGAWNTEAFF
cdr3_length: 14; v_call: TRBV7-9; j_call: TRBJ2-2; cdr3_aa: CASTWGTSTGELFF
cdr3_length: 13; v_call: TRBV10-3; j_call: TRBJ2-7; cdr3_aa: CATTSGGNYEQYF
cdr3_length: 15; v_call: TRBV6-5; j_call: TRBJ2-3; cdr3_aa: CASSYGPSDTDTQYF
cdr3_length: 15; v_call: TRBV3-1/TRBV3-2; j_call: TRBJ1-3; cdr3_aa: CASSQGTRSGNTIYF
cdr3_length: 16; v_call: TRBV10-1; j_call: TRBJ1-2; cdr3_aa: CASSNTGTGLDYGYTF
cdr3_length: 14; v_call: TRBV19; j_call: TRBJ1-2; cdr3_aa: CASSMATGSNGYTF
cdr3_length: 14; v_call: TRBV2; j_call: TRBJ2-1; cdr3_aa: CASREIDGNNEQFF
cdr3_length: 12; v_call: TRBV15; j_call: TRBJ1-3; cdr3_aa: CATSERGNTIYF
cdr3_length: 21; v_call: TRBV6-7; j_call: TRBJ2-7; cdr3_aa: CASSANLNRDRGSPIYYEQYF
cdr3_length: 15; v_call: TRBV28; j_call: TRBJ2-1; cdr3_aa: CASRSAGGTYNEQFF